The 13 T cell receptor beta chains given below trace back to one sample, sequenced in a study of T cell responses to AZD1222 COVID-19 vaccine. Profiled with immunoSEQ multiplex PCR; TCRdb holds only in-frame clones, not every one. The sample records approximately 120,000 clones, 75% to 95% being singletons. This sample comprised peripheral blood, obtained on day 0 of AZD1222 vaccination. These receptors were obtained from an adult in good health.

The chain employs TRBV3-1 (or the pseudogene TRBV3-2) and TRBJ2-5, with D possibly TRBD2 on 5 matching bases. The CDR3 spans 14 residues. The germline V gene encodes CDR1 LGHDT and CDR2 YNNKEL (reference sequence). V was clipped by 4 bases and J by 5 bases, with 14 bases between them. The CDR3 loop is CASSRGGTQETQYF. CDR3 DNA: TGTGCCAGCAGCCGAGGAGGAACCCAGGAGACCCAGTACTTC.

The chain recombines TRBV11-2 with TRBJ2-5; possibly TRBD2 for D (5 bases). The CDR3 runs 13 residues. V was trimmed by 3 bases and J by 5 bases, leaving 10 bases between them. CDR1 and CDR2 (germline): SGHAT, FQNNGV. This CDR3 is CASSFSQRETQYF. The CDR3 DNA follows: TGTGCCAGCAGCTTCTCCCAGCGGGAGACCCAGTACTTC.

This clone was found once. The chain has TRBV19 and TRBJ1-6; no firm D call. The CDR3 covers 16 residues. Germline lookup yields CDR1 LNHDA and CDR2 SQIVND (reference sequence). Trimming removed 5 bases from V and 9 bases from J, with 20 bases in between. The CDR3 nucleotides are TGTGCCAGTAGTGCCTACTTCGGGATCAGAAGTTCACCCCTCCACTTT. Amino acid sequence: CASSAYFGIRSSPLHF.

V and J are TRBV6-5 and TRBJ2-2; TRBD1 agrees at 11 bases. The CDR3 is 15 amino acids. Germline CDR1 is MNHEY and CDR2 is SVGAGI. V was clipped by 6 bases and J by 3 bases; unmatched bases: 3. In DNA form, the CDR3 reads TGTGCCAGCAGCCCGGGACAGGGGGACACCGGGGAGCTGTTTTTT. Protein product: CASSPGQGDTGELFF.

The V and J genes are TRBV19 and TRBJ1-1; no clear D gene. V lost 2 bases and J 5 bases, leaving 9 bases between the germline ends. This CDR3 has 13 amino acids. Germline-derived CDR1 and CDR2 are LNHDA and SQIVND (reference sequence). The CDR3 loop reads CASSIPDGTEAFF. In DNA, the CDR3 is TGTGCCAGTAGTATACCGGACGGGACTGAAGCTTTCTTT.

The CDR3, as DNA: TGTGCCAGCAGCCAAGATGAACAGGGACTCTTCTTT. It translates to CASSQDEQGLFF. V gene TRBV3-1 (or the pseudogene TRBV3-2) combines with J gene TRBJ1-1; D possibly corresponds to TRBD1 (6 bases). The ends were cut back, 0 bases at V and 14 bases at J, with 13 bases in the middle. CDR3 length: 12 residues. Germline V gene sequence: CDR1 LGHDT, CDR2 YNNKEL (reference sequence).

The rearrangement uses TRBV24-1 and TRBJ2-3; D perhaps matches TRBD2 (5 bases). Per germline, CDR1 KGHDR and CDR2 SFDVKD. V shed 3 bases and J shed 6 bases, with 15 bases lying between them. The CDR3 runs to 15 residues. The CDR3 DNA follows: TGTGCCACCAGTGATCCCCCTGGGAGTATTGATACGCAGTATTTT. Encoded protein: CATSDPPGSIDTQYF.

As concerns this clone: Other DNA sequences of this sample code for an identical CDR3. The chain couples TRBV18 to TRBJ2-7; TRBD1 matches 7 bases. Germline lookup yields CDR1 KGHSH and CDR2 LQKENI. The CDR3 totals 15 residues. With V trimmed by 0 bases and J by 2 bases, 4 bases remained unmatched. In nucleotides, the CDR3 is TGTGCCAGCTCACCACCGGGGCAGGGGGCCTACGAGCAGTACTTC. Its translation is CASSPPGQGAYEQYF.

A single count supports this clone. The chain uses TRBV11-2 and TRBJ2-3, with D unclear. V dropped 4 bases and J dropped 6 bases, with 8 bases sitting between them. The CDR3 has 12 amino acids. CDR1 is SGHAT, CDR2 FQNNGV, per germline. CDR3 region: CASSSNGDTQYF. DNA of the CDR3: TGTGCCAGCAGCTCTAATGGGGATACGCAGTATTTT.

This chain links TRBV27 with TRBJ1-6; the D is unclear. This CDR3 is built from 16 residues. V lost 0 bases and J lost 6, with 12 bases in between. Germline V lookup: CDR1 MNHEY, CDR2 SMNVEV (reference sequence). The CDR3 loop is CASSLSNLRSNSPLHF. DNA for the CDR3: TGTGCCAGCAGTTTATCGAATCTACGGAGTAATTCACCCCTCCACTTT.

The chain is built from TRBV6-5 and TRBJ2-7; D unclear. This CDR3 has 13 residues. V lost 6 bases and J lost 0, with 9 bases in between. Per the germline V gene, CDR1 is MNHEY and CDR2 is SVGAGI. The CDR3 loop reads CASSAGSSYEQYF. CDR3 in DNA: TGTGCCAGCAGCGCAGGCAGCTCCTACGAGCAGTACTTC.

The chain has TRBV9 and TRBJ1-1; 8 bases map to TRBD1. This CDR3 contains 15 residues. CDR1 and CDR2 (germline): SGDLS, YYNGEE. J gave up 2 bases and V 2 bases, and 5 bases lay outside the gene matches. The CDR3 sequence is CASSVLDRVNTEAFF. Written as DNA, the CDR3 is TGTGCCAGCAGCGTGTTGGACAGGGTAAACACTGAAGCTTTCTTT.

In nucleotides, the CDR3 is TGCGCCAGCAGCTCTTTCGGACAAAACACTGAAGCTTTCTTT. Translation gives CASSSFGQNTEAFF. The gene calls are TRBV5-1 and TRBJ1-1; maybe TRBD1 (5 bases). CDR1 and CDR2 (germline): SGHRS, YFSETQ. The CDR3 consists of 14 residues. Trimming stripped 3 bases from V and 2 bases from J, with 11 bases between.